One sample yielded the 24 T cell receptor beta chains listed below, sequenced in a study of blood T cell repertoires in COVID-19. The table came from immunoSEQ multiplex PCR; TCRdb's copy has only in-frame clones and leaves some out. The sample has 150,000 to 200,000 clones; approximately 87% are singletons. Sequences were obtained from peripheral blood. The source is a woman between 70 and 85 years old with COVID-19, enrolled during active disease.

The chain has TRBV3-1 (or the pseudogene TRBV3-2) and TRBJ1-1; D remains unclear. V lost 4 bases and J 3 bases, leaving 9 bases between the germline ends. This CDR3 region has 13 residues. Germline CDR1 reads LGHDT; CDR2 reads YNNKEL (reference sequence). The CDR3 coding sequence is TGTGCCAGCAGCCGAGACCCGGACACTGAAGCTTTCTTT. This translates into CASSRDPDTEAFF.

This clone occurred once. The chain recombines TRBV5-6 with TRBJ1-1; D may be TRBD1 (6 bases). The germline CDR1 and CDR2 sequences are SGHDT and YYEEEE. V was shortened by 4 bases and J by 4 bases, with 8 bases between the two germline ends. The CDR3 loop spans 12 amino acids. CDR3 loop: CASSIGGTEAFF. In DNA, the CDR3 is TGTGCCAGCAGCATAGGGGGCACTGAAGCTTTCTTT.

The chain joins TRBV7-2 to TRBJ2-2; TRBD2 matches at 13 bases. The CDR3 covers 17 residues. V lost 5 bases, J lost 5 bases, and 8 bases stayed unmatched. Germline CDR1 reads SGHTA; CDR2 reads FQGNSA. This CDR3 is CASSPGLAGVGTGELFF. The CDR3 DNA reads TGTGCCAGCAGCCCCGGACTAGCGGGAGTCGGTACCGGGGAGCTGTTTTTT.

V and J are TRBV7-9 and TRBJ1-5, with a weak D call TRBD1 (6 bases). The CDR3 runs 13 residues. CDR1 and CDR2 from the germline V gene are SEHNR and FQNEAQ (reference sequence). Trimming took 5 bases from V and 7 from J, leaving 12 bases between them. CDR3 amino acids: CASSPQQGQPQHF. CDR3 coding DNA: TGTGCCAGCAGCCCCCAACAGGGCCAGCCCCAGCATTTT.

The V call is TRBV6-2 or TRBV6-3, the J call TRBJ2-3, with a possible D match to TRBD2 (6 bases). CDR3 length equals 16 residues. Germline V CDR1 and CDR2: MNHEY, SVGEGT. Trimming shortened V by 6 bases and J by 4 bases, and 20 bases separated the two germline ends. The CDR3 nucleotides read TGTGCCAGCAGCCGCCCCAGGGAGGTGGAGGCAGATACGCAGTATTTT. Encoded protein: CASSRPREVEADTQYF.

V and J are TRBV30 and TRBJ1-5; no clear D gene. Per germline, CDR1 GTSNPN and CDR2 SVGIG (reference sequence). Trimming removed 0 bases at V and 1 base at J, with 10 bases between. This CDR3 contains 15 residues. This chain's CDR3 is CAWSVPTESNQPQHF. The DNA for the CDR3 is TGTGCCTGGAGTGTACCCACAGAGAGCAATCAGCCCCAGCATTTT.

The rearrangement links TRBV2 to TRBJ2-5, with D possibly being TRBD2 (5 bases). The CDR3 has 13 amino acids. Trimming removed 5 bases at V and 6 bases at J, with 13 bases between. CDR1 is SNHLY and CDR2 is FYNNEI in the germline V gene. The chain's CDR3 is CASSPEERKTQYF. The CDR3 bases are TGTGCCAGCAGTCCCGAGGAGCGGAAGACCCAGTACTTC.

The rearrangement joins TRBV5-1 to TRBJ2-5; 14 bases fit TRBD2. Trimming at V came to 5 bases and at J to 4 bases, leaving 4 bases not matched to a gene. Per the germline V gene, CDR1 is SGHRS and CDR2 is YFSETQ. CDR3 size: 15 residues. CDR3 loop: CASSAGTSGRETQYF. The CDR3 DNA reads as TGCGCCAGCAGTGCCGGGACTAGCGGGAGAGAGACCCAGTACTTC.

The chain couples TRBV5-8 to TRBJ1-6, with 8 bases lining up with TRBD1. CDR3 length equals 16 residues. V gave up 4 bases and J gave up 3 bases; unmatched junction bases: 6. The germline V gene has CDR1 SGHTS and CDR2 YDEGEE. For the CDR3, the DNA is TGTGCCAGCAGCGCAACAGGGGGAAACTATAATTCACCCCTCCACTTT. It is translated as CASSATGGNYNSPLHF.

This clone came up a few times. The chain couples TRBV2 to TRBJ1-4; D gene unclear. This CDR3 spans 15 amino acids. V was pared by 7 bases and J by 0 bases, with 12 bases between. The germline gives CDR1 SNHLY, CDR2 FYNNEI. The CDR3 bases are TGTGCCAGCATTTGGCAGTACACAACTAATGAAAAACTGTTTTTT. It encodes CASIWQYTTNEKLFF.

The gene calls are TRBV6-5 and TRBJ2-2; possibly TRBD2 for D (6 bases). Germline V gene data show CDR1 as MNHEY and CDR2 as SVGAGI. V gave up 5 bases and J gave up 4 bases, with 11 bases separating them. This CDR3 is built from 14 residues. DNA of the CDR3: TGTGCCAGCAGTCGGCGGGGTGTCACCGGGGAGCTGTTTTTT. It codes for CASSRRGVTGELFF.

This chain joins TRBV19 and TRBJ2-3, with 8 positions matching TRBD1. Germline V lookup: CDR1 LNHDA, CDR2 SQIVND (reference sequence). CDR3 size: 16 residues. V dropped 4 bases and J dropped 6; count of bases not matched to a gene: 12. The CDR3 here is CASSTRQGRIGDTQYF. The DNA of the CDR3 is TGTGCCAGTAGTACCCGACAGGGGAGGATAGGGGATACGCAGTATTTT.

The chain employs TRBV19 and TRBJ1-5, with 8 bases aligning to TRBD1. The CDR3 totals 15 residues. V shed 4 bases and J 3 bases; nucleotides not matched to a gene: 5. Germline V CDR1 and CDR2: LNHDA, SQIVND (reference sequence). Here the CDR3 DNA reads TGTGCCAGTAGTACGGGACAGGTTCCCAATCAGCCCCAGCATTTT. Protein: CASSTGQVPNQPQHF. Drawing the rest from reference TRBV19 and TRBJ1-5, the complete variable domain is DGGITQSPKYLFRKEGQNVTLSCEQNLNHDAMYWYRQDPGQGLRLIYYSQIVNDFQKGDIAEGYSVSREKKESFPLTVTSAQKNPTAFYLCASSTGQVPNQPQHFGDGTRLSIL.

CDR3 DNA: TGTGCCAGCAACCCCGGACAGGCCGAGAGTGATGAGCAGTTCTTC. Translation: CASNPGQAESDEQFF. This chain links TRBV6-6 with TRBJ2-1, with 7 bases that match TRBD1. Germline loops: CDR1 MNHNY, CDR2 SVGAGI (reference sequence). The trim removed 7 bases at V and 8 bases at J, leaving 14 bases unmatched. The CDR3 is 15 amino acids.

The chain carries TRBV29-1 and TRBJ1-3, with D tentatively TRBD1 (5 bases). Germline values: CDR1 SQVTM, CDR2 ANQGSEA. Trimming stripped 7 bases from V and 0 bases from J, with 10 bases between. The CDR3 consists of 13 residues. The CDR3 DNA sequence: TGCAGCGCCAGGGTGAGCTCTGGAAACACCATATATTTT. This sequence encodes CSARVSSGNTIYF.

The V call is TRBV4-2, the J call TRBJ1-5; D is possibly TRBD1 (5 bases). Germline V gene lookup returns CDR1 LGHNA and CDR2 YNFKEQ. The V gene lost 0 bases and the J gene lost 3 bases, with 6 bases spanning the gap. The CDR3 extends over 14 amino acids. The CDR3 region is CASSQDRDNQPQHF. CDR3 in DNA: TGTGCCAGCAGCCAAGACAGGGACAATCAGCCCCAGCATTTT.

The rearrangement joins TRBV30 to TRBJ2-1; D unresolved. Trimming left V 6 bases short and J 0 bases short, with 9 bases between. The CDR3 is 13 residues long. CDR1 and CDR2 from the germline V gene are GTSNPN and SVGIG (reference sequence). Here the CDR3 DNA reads TGTGCCTGTGCGTCAGGCTCCTACAATGAGCAGTTCTTC. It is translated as CACASGSYNEQFF. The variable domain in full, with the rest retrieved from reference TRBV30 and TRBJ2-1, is SQTIHQWPATLVQPVGSPLSLECTVEGTSNPNLYWYRQAAGRGLQLLFYSVGIGQISSEVPQNLSASRPQDRQFILSSKKLLLSDSGFYLCACASGSYNEQFFGPGTRLTVL.

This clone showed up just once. The CDR3 nucleotides are TGTGCCAGCAGTTCCAGGGATGTGGAGCTGTTTTTT. It codes for CASSSRDVELFF. The V call is TRBV6-5, the J call TRBJ2-2; tentatively, D is TRBD1 (5 bases). CDR1 and CDR2 (germline): MNHEY, SVGAGI. CDR3 length: 12 residues. Trimming shortened V by 4 bases and J by 10 bases, and 10 bases separated the two germline ends.

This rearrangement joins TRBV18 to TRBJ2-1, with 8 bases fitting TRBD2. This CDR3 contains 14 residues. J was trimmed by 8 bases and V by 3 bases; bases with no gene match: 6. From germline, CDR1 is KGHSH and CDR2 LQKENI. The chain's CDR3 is CASSPRSGGDEQFF. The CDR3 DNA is TGTGCCAGCTCACCTCGATCCGGGGGGGATGAGCAGTTCTTC.

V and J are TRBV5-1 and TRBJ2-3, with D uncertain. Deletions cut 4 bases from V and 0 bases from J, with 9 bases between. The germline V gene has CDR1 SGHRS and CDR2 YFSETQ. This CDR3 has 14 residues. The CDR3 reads CASSTGWSTDTQYF. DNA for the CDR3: TGCGCCAGCAGCACCGGGTGGAGCACAGATACGCAGTATTTT.

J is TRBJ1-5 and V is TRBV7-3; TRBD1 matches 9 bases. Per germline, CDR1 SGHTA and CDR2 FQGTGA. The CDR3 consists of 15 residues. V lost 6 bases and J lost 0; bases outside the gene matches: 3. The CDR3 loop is CASRWDRASNQPQHF. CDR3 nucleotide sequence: TGTGCCAGCAGATGGGACAGGGCTAGCAATCAGCCCCAGCATTTT.

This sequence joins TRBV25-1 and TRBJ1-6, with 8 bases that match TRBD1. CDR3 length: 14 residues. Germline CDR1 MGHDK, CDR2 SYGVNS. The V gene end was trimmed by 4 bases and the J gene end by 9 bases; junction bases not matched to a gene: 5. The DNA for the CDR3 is TGTGCCAGCAGTGTGGACAGGGAGGCTTCACCCCTCCACTTT. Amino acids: CASSVDREASPLHF.

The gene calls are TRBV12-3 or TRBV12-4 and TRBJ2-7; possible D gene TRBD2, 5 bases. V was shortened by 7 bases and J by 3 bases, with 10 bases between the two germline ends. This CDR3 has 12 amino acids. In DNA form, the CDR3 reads TGTGCCAGCATGTCCAGCGGCTACGAGCAGTACTTC. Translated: CASMSSGYEQYF.

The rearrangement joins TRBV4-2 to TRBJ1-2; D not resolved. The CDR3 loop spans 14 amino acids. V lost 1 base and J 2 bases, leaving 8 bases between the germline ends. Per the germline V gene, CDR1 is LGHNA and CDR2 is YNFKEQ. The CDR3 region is CASSQVGQNYGYTF. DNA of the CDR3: TGTGCCAGCAGCCAAGTGGGCCAAAACTATGGCTACACCTTC.